The 10 T cell receptor beta chains given below trace back to one sample, sequenced in a study of somatic mutations in cytotoxic T cells in rheumatoid arthritis. Generated by immunoSEQ multiplex PCR, the TCRdb table keeps only in-frame clones and is missing some. The table has roughly 4,200 clones, 75% to 85% seen once. The sample was CD8+ T cells sorted from blood. The receptors here all came from an adult with rheumatoid arthritis.

In this sample, this clone turned up a few times. The genes are TRBV7-3 and TRBJ2-2, with a possible D match to TRBD1 (6 bases). Germline V lookup: CDR1 SGHTA, CDR2 FQGTGA. Trimming shortened V by 1 base and J by 0 bases, and 15 bases separated the two germline ends. The CDR3 sequence is 18 residues long. The CDR3: CASSLNSGTPPNTGELFF. The CDR3, as DNA: TGTGCCAGCAGCTTAAATTCTGGGACACCACCGAACACCGGGGAGCTGTTTTTT.

The chain is built from TRBV7-9 and TRBJ1-6; D is unclear. The germline gives CDR1 SEHNR, CDR2 FQNEAQ (reference sequence). CDR3 length: 12 amino acids. The V end was cut by 5 bases, the J end by 10 bases, with 9 bases between. Written as DNA, the CDR3 is TGTGCCAGCAGCCGGTCAGGATCACCCCTCCACTTT. Translating gives CASSRSGSPLHF.

The chain links TRBV2 to TRBJ2-1, with TRBD2 matching 11 bases. The germline gives CDR1 SNHLY, CDR2 FYNNEI. The CDR3 sequence is 17 residues long. The J segment lost 6 bases and the V segment lost 0 bases, leaving 7 bases of the junction unmatched. The CDR3 reads CASSEAGLAGGLNEQFF. The CDR3 bases are TGTGCCAGCAGTGAAGCGGGGCTAGCGGGGGGCCTCAATGAGCAGTTCTTC. The variable domain in full, with the rest retrieved from reference TRBV2 and TRBJ2-1, is EPEVTQTPSHQVTQMGQEVILRCVPISNHLYFYWYRQILGQKVEFLVSFYNNEISEKSEIFDDQFSVERPDGSNFTLKIRSTKLEDSAMYFCASSEAGLAGGLNEQFFGPGTRLTVL.

This rearrangement joins TRBV7-2 to TRBJ2-2; 7 bases align to TRBD1. Germline CDR1 reads SGHTA; CDR2 reads FQGNSA. V shed 7 bases and J 2 bases; nucleotides not matched to a gene: 10. This CDR3 spans 16 amino acids. The CDR3 reads CASTRSTGRNTGELFF. The CDR3 DNA follows: TGTGCCAGCACTCGCTCGACAGGGCGTAACACCGGGGAGCTGTTTTTT.

The chain links TRBV7-8 to TRBJ2-7; 8 bases are a match to TRBD1. Trimming took 3 bases from V and 0 from J; bases not matched to a gene: 7. Germline V lookup: CDR1 SGHVS, CDR2 FQNEAQ. The CDR3 extends over 16 amino acids. CDR3 sequence: CASSFTQDRVSYEQYF. CDR3 DNA: TGTGCCAGCAGCTTCACCCAGGACAGGGTCTCCTACGAGCAGTACTTC. Full variable domain (remainder filled in from reference TRBV7-8 and TRBJ2-7): GAGVSQSPRYKVAKRGQDVALRCDPISGHVSLFWYQQALGQGPEFLTYFQNEAQLDKSGLPSDRFFAERPEGSVSTLKIQRTQQEDSAVYLCASSFTQDRVSYEQYFGPGTRLTVT.

The V and J genes are TRBV5-8 and TRBJ1-2; no firm D call. Germline-derived CDR1 and CDR2 are SGHTS and YDEGEE. Trimming stripped 1 base from V and 7 bases from J, with 5 bases between. The CDR3 extends over 11 amino acids. This CDR3 reads CASSLFVGYTF. The CDR3 region has the DNA TGTGCCAGCAGCTTGTTTGTTGGCTACACCTTC.

This chain connects TRBV29-1 to TRBJ2-1, with D unclear. V dropped 2 bases and J dropped 10 bases, with 12 bases sitting between them. This CDR3 spans 12 amino acids. Germline loops: CDR1 SQVTM, CDR2 ANQGSEA. The CDR3 loop is CSVETQSPEQFF. CDR3 nucleotide sequence: TGCAGCGTTGAAACCCAGAGTCCCGAGCAGTTCTTC.

The rearrangement joins TRBV4-1 to TRBJ2-3, with 11 bases fitting TRBD2. The CDR3 is made up of 17 amino acids. The germline V gene has CDR1 MGHRA and CDR2 YSYEKL. Losses at the gene ends were 6 bases for V and 6 bases for J; bases not matched to a gene: 14. CDR3 sequence (DNA): TGCGCCAGCAGAATTGGACTAGCGGGCCCTGCGGGGGATACGCAGTATTTT. Translation gives CASRIGLAGPAGDTQYF.

The rearrangement uses TRBV9 and TRBJ2-1, with D unclear. CDR1 and CDR2 from the germline V gene are SGDLS and YYNGEE. Trimming removed 0 bases from V and 0 bases from J, with 7 bases in between. The CDR3 loop spans 15 amino acids. The chain's CDR3 is CASSVARSSYNEQFF. The CDR3 DNA reads TGTGCCAGCAGCGTAGCCAGGAGCTCCTACAATGAGCAGTTCTTC.

Note on this clone: Sequence at one end of the junction differs from germline and may be a read error. The sample contains more than one DNA sequence encoding this CDR3. CDR3 in DNA: TGTGCCAGTAGCGATGGACAGGGCGGCGCTGAAGCTTTCTTT. It specifies CASSDGQGGAEAFF. The chain combines TRBV9 with TRBJ1-1, with 8 bases aligning to TRBD1. This CDR3 comprises 14 residues. CDR1 and CDR2 (germline): SGDLS, YYNGEE.